Included here is one T cell receptor beta chain sequence, with context. Germline loops: CDR1 MDHEN, CDR2 SYDVKM. V gave up 5 bases and J gave up 2 bases, with 7 bases separating them. CDR3 length: 14 residues. The data were obtained in a study of OX40 agonist ivuxolimab in advanced cancers. Repertoires were generated with immunoSEQ multiplex PCR, while TCRdb's copy carries only in-frame clones and drops some. The sample carries 75,000 to 80,000 clones, about nine tenths recorded once. This receptor was obtained from an adult with an advanced solid tumor such as melanoma, head and neck, liver or kidney cancer. Sequencing was performed on CD4+ or CD8+ T cells sorted from blood, taken in a trial of the OX40 agonist ivuxolimab. The chain links TRBV28 to TRBJ1-6; D is uncertain. The CDR3 here is CASSTGTYNSPLHF. DNA for the CDR3: TGTGCCAGCAGTACTGGGACCTATAATTCACCCCTCCACTTT.